This TCR beta chain was recovered during a study of T-cell reconstitution after alpha-beta-depleted transplantation in children. General study findings and limits: Approximately two months post-transplant, alpha-beta T cells reportedly originated from several hundred expanded graft clones. T-cell counts and diversity at one year following transplant were attributed mainly to newly produced T cells.

This clonotype was detected ten times or more. The target antigen is unknown. The V gene end was trimmed by 5 bases and the J gene end by 3 bases; junction bases not matched to a gene: 4. Germline CDR1 DFQATT, CDR2 SNEGSKA (reference sequence). The CDR3 spans 13 residues. Preparation of the TCRbeta library was carried out with unique molecular identifiers. TCRdb reprocessed the PCR reads via MiXCR and lists one record per CDR3 protein. Here the sample spans almost 250,000 distinct CDR3 sequences, about 25% being singletons. This clonotype originated in a girl aged 2-15 years with Fanconi anemia, due to receive a stem cell transplant. The material sequenced was PBMCs, taken before TCRalphabeta/CD19-depleted stem cell transplant. V gene TRBV20-1 combines with J gene TRBJ2-7, with TRBD1 matching over 10 bases. The CDR3 sequence is CSAWDRGHYEQYF. In DNA, the CDR3 is TGCAGTGCTTGGGACAGGGGTCACTACGAGCAGTACTTC.